Each of the 22 T cell receptor beta chains below was sequenced from the same sample in a study of regulatory T cells in long-lasting Graves disease. Sequencing libraries for TCR beta were prepared with iRepertoire HTBI primers and Arm-PCR of CDR3 regions. A single record per CDR3 protein comes from TCRdb applying MiXCR to the multiplex PCR reads. Among about 420,000 distinct CDR3 sequences listed, roughly 17% were seen once. Sample time point: newly diagnosed GD, antithyroid drugs for less than 3 months. After RNA was extracted from PBMCs, the TCR library was made from it. These data were likewise used in another study, on T cells in Graves' hyperthyroidism and ophthalmopathy.

The input for sequencing was peripheral blood mononuclear cells (PBMCs), taken at new diagnosis, from a patient treated with antithyroid drugs. Every receptor here comes from a woman aged 18-29 years with Graves disease.

The sample holds many counts of this clonotype. The chain joins TRBV27 to TRBJ2-1, with 8 positions matching TRBD2. Germline CDR1 MNHEY, CDR2 SMNVEV (reference sequence). With 1 base clipped from V and 4 bases from J, the junction kept 6 bases outside the gene matches. The CDR3 is 16 amino acids. CDR3 protein: CASSLFSGTFYNEQFF. CDR3 nucleotides: TGTGCCAGCAGTTTATTTAGCGGGACCTTTTACAATGAGCAGTTCTTC.

This clonotype showed up many times. The CDR3 loop is CSARDPRAMNTEAFF. In nucleotides, the CDR3 is TGCAGTGCTAGAGATCCCAGGGCTATGAACACTGAAGCTTTCTTT. The J gene is TRBJ1-1, the V gene TRBV20-1, with TRBD1 as a possible D gene (5 bases). This CDR3 has 15 amino acids. The germline V and J ends were trimmed by 0 bases and 0 bases, with 11 bases remaining between them. The germline gives CDR1 DFQATT, CDR2 SNEGSKA (reference sequence).

This clonotype was found many times. The chain is built from TRBV25-1 and TRBJ2-5; D tentatively reads TRBD1 or TRBD2 (5 bases each). The V gene lost 1 base and the J gene lost 4 bases, with 16 bases spanning the gap. Germline CDR1 reads MGHDK; CDR2 reads SYGVNS. CDR3 length equals 16 residues. The CDR3 here is CASSESLGQRGETQYF. The DNA of the CDR3 is TGTGCCAGCAGTGAATCGCTGGGGCAGAGGGGAGAGACCCAGTACTTC. The full variable domain, completed using reference TRBV25-1 and TRBJ2-5, is EADIYQTPRYLVIGTGKKITLECSQTMGHDKMYWYQQDPGMELHLIHYSYGVNSTEKGDLSSESTVSRIRTEHFPLTLESARPSHTSQYLCASSESLGQRGETQYFGPGTRLLVL.

This clonotype has only one observation. The CDR3 here is CATRGDRGSADTQYF. CDR3 bases: TGTGCCACCAGAGGGGACCGGGGATCGGCAGATACGCAGTATTTT. This chain joins TRBV24-1 and TRBJ2-3, with D tentatively TRBD1 or TRBD2 (5 bases each). Per the germline V gene, CDR1 is KGHDR and CDR2 is SFDVKD. V was cut by 7 bases and J by 4 bases, with 17 bases left in between. CDR3 size: 15 residues.

J is TRBJ2-5 and V is TRBV19; D tentatively reads TRBD1 or TRBD2 (5 bases each). Trimming took 3 bases from V and 5 from J, leaving 13 bases between them. The CDR3 length is 14 residues. Germline V gene lookup returns CDR1 LNHDA and CDR2 SQIVND (reference sequence). DNA for the CDR3: TGTGCCAGTAGTATGTGGGACCGAGTGGAGACCCAGTACTTC. Translating it yields CASSMWDRVETQYF.

The CDR3, as DNA: TGTGCCAGCAGTTCCCTTCCCGGGACAGGGAAGGTACTGTTTTTT. This gives the protein CASSSLPGTGKVLFF. The chain links TRBV6-9 to TRBJ1-4; 9 bases are a match to TRBD1. Germline trimming cut 4 bases from V and 13 bases from J; bases unmatched to any gene: 13. From germline, CDR1 is MNHGY and CDR2 SVAAGI. This CDR3 has 15 residues.

The table lists this clonotype with many counts. The J gene is TRBJ2-2, the V gene TRBV6-1; 8 bases agree with TRBD2. The germline CDR1 and CDR2 sequences are MNHNS and SASEGT. CDR3 length: 15 residues. Losses at the gene ends were 7 bases for V and 5 bases for J; bases not matched to a gene: 9. The CDR3 loop reads CASKREPEVTGELFF. In nucleotides, the CDR3 is TGTGCCAGCAAGCGGGAGCCTGAAGTTACCGGGGAGCTGTTTTTT.

This clonotype has ten or more counts. This chain joins TRBV4-3 and TRBJ2-7; TRBD2 agrees at 8 bases. Germline V gives CDR1 LGHNA, CDR2 YSLEER. J gave up 2 bases and V 0 bases, and 3 bases lay outside the gene matches. CDR3 length: 15 residues. As DNA, the CDR3 is TGCGCCAGCAGCCAAGACTGGCGGGAGGCCTACGAGCAGTACTTC. It yields the protein CASSQDWREAYEQYF.

The rearrangement links TRBV7-3 to TRBJ2-1; D gene ambiguous. In germline, CDR1 is SGHTA, CDR2 FQGTGA. V lost 5 bases and J 7 bases, leaving 12 bases between the germline ends. This CDR3 comprises 13 residues. The CDR3: CASSPPDGNEQFF. CDR3 nucleotides: TGTGCCAGCAGCCCCCCGGACGGTAATGAGCAGTTCTTC.

This clonotype came up many times. In DNA, the CDR3 is TGTGCCAGCAGTTTCTCCCACCTGGACAGGAGCAATCAGCCCCAGCATTTT. Amino acid sequence: CASSFSHLDRSNQPQHF. V gene TRBV28 combines with J gene TRBJ1-5; the match to TRBD1 covers 7 bases. CDR1 is MDHEN and CDR2 is SYDVKM in the germline V gene. CDR3 length equals 17 residues. With 3 bases clipped from V and 1 base from J, the junction kept 9 bases outside the gene matches.

A few counts support this clonotype. The chain uses TRBV9 and TRBJ1-5; 8 bases fit TRBD1. CDR3 length equals 14 residues. Germline CDR1 reads SGDLS; CDR2 reads YYNGEE. V was pared by 3 bases and J by 4 bases, with 3 bases of the junction left unmatched. The CDR3 is CASSADRVNQPQHF. DNA of the CDR3: TGTGCCAGCAGCGCGGACAGGGTGAATCAGCCCCAGCATTTT.

There are a few counts of this clonotype. The V gene is TRBV29-1, the J gene TRBJ2-3, with 9 bases lining up with TRBD2. Germline V gives CDR1 SQVTM, CDR2 ANQGSEA. The CDR3 contains 15 residues. Trimming took 6 bases from V and 2 from J; bases not matched to a gene: 9. The CDR3 reads CSVPEAGGVTDTQYF. The CDR3 DNA reads TGCAGCGTACCCGAAGCGGGAGGAGTCACAGATACGCAGTATTTT.

The chain combines TRBV20-1 with TRBJ1-2; 7 nucleotides agree with TRBD1. Germline V gene sequence: CDR1 DFQATT, CDR2 SNEGSKA (reference sequence). Trimming removed 2 bases from V and 5 bases from J; junction bases left unmatched: 5. The CDR3 sequence is 13 residues long. The CDR3 spells CSARTTGDYGYTF. Written as DNA, the CDR3 is TGCAGTGCTAGAACAACAGGGGATTATGGCTACACCTTC.

The sample holds a few counts of this clonotype. The chain employs TRBV7-9 and TRBJ1-6; 9 nucleotides align to TRBD1. This CDR3 is built from 17 residues. V lost 5 bases, J lost 6 bases, and 11 bases stayed unmatched. The germline CDR1 and CDR2 sequences are SEHNR and FQNEAQ (reference sequence). The CDR3 nucleotides are TGTGCCAGCAGCCCCCAGGGGACAGGGAGACCTAATTCACCCCTCCACTTT. It codes for CASSPQGTGRPNSPLHF.

On this clonotype itself: This may come from a read error, since a much larger clone is one base off. The chain uses TRBV28 and TRBJ1-5; D might be TRBD1 (5 bases). The germline V gene encodes CDR1 MDHEN and CDR2 SYDVKM. The CDR3 is 16 residues long. The CDR3 DNA follows: TGTGCCAGCAGTTCCTCGGGAGGGGTTGGGAGTCAGCCCAAGCATTTT. It encodes CASSSSGGVGSQPKHF.

Ten or more counts support this clonotype. The rearrangement joins TRBV18 to TRBJ2-7; 8 bases align to TRBD2. V gave up 4 bases and J gave up 7 bases; unmatched junction bases: 9. Germline loops: CDR1 KGHSH, CDR2 LQKENI. There are 14 residues in the CDR3. The CDR3 region is CASSLKGAGVEQYF. The CDR3 DNA sequence: TGTGCCAGCTCACTGAAAGGAGCGGGAGTGGAGCAGTACTTC.

The chain couples TRBV7-2 to TRBJ2-1, with 11 nucleotides matching TRBD2. After removal of 1 base from V and 13 bases from J, the junction contained 15 bases not matched to a gene. Germline CDR1 SGHTA, CDR2 FQGNSA. The CDR3 covers 17 residues. The CDR3 loop is CASSLGTLRGLAVDQFF. CDR3 coding DNA: TGTGCCAGCAGCTTAGGAACCCTCCGGGGACTAGCGGTGGACCAGTTCTTC.

This clonotype has at least ten counts. This CDR3 is CASAPMREDYEQYF. In DNA form, the CDR3 reads TGTGCCAGCGCTCCAATGCGGGAGGACTACGAGCAGTACTTC. The chain employs TRBV11-2 and TRBJ2-7; TRBD2 agrees at 8 bases. The CDR3 is made up of 14 amino acids. Trimming removed 8 bases from V and 3 bases from J; junction bases left unmatched: 9. The germline V gene encodes CDR1 SGHAT and CDR2 FQNNGV.

The table lists this clonotype with many counts. The rearrangement uses TRBV28 and TRBJ2-7; 8 bases are shared with TRBD2. The CDR3 totals 15 residues. Germline V gene sequence: CDR1 MDHEN, CDR2 SYDVKM. V shed 4 bases and J 3 bases; nucleotides not matched to a gene: 8. For the CDR3, the DNA is TGTGCCAGCAGTTCCGCAGGACTAGCATTCTACGAGCAGTACTTC. This sequence encodes CASSSAGLAFYEQYF.

The chain combines TRBV4-1 with TRBJ1-5, with a weak D call TRBD1 (5 bases). CDR1 and CDR2 (germline): MGHRA, YSYEKL. V lost 1 base to trimming and J lost 4 bases, with 14 bases between them. The CDR3 runs to 16 residues. The CDR3 is CASSQGGRMGNQPQHF. CDR3 DNA sequence: TGCGCCAGCAGCCAAGGGGGACGAATGGGAAATCAGCCCCAGCATTTT.

The genes are TRBV30 and TRBJ1-6; maybe TRBD1 (6 bases). Between the trimmed V and J ends, which lost 2 bases and 11 bases, there was a span of 16 bases. CDR1 and CDR2 (germline): GTSNPN, SVGIG (reference sequence). The CDR3 is 14 amino acids. As DNA, the CDR3 is TGTGCCTGGAGTCTGGGGGCCTCGGGGGCACCCCTCCACTTT. Protein sequence: CAWSLGASGAPLHF.

DNA for the CDR3: TGTGCCAGCAGCCCTGAGGACAGGGCGGGGGACATTCAGTACTTC. Protein sequence: CASSPEDRAGDIQYF. The gene calls are TRBV7-9 and TRBJ2-4; a possible D gene is TRBD1 (8 bases). Germline V lookup: CDR1 SEHNR, CDR2 FQNEAQ (reference sequence). V was clipped by 5 bases and J by 8 bases, with 19 bases between them. This CDR3 contains 15 residues.